These T cell receptor beta chains were read from a single sample in a study of blood T cell repertoires in COVID-19. Assay used: immunoSEQ multiplex PCR; TCRdb lists only in-frame clones, some missing. The data show fewer than 100,000 clones, with 75% to 85% seen just once and around 22% held by the top ten. The sample consisted of peripheral blood. Every receptor here comes from a man aged 65 to 79 with acute or convalescent COVID-19. Each CDR3 is given with its conserved first and last residue. The D gene is left open where the match is weak. Not every row has a clone size; where given, it reads once, few, many or a size class.

20	TRBV27	TRBJ1-2	NA	TRBD1	CASSPYRRLSQGALNYGYTF	TGTGCCAGCAGTCCTTACAGGCGTTTGTCCCAGGGGGCCCTGAACTATGGCTACACCTTC
14	TRBV2	TRBJ2-7	NA	TRBD1	CASSEGTGVYEQYF	TGTGCCAGCAGTGAGGGGACAGGGGTCTACGAGCAGTACTTC
14	TRBV6-6	TRBJ2-1	NA	TRBD2	CASSAGTSKGEQFF	TGTGCCAGCAGTGCCGGGACTAGTAAAGGTGAGCAGTTCTTC
12	TRBV29-1	TRBJ2-1	NA	NA	CSVVGGSHEQFF	TGCAGCGTTGTTGGAGGGTCCCATGAGCAGTTCTTC
15	TRBV2	TRBJ2-3	NA	TRBD1	CASSGRTGGTDTQYF	TGTGCCAGCAGTGGTCGGACAGGGGGCACAGATACGCAGTATTTT
15	TRBV5-1	TRBJ1-4	NA	TRBD1	CASSGWTGPNEKLFF	TGCGCCAGCAGCGGGTGGACAGGGCCTAATGAAAAACTGTTTTTT
15	TRBV3-1/TRBV3-2	TRBJ2-1	NA	TRBD2	CASSLGASGRGEQFF	TGTGCCAGCAGCCTGGGGGCTAGCGGGAGAGGTGAGCAGTTCTTC
15	TRBV21-1	TRBJ2-7	NA	NA	CASSKDSRFTYEQYF	TGTGCCAGCAGCAAGGACTCGCGATTCACCTACGAGCAGTACTTC
17	TRBV5-1	TRBJ2-1	NA	TRBD1	CASSLGLDRGGYNEQFF	TGCGCCAGCAGCTTGGGCCTCGACAGGGGTGGATACAATGAGCAGTTCTTC
14	TRBV7-2	TRBJ2-5	NA	TRBD1	CASSLDRTQETQYF	TGTGCCAGCAGCCTGGACAGGACCCAAGAGACCCAGTACTTC
14	TRBV10-3	TRBJ2-5	NA	NA	CAISEFADTQTQYF	TGTGCCATCAGTGAGTTCGCGGACACCCAAACCCAGTACTTC
15	TRBV3-1/TRBV3-2	TRBJ1-2	NA	TRBD1	CASSPRTGQNYGYTF	TGTGCCAGCAGCCCTCGGACAGGTCAAAACTATGGCTACACCTTC
14	TRBV27	TRBJ2-7	NA	TRBD1	CASSLTGFPYEQYF	TGTGCCAGCAGCCTGACAGGGTTTCCCTACGAGCAGTACTTC
19	TRBV28	TRBJ2-3	NA	TRBD2	CASSPGTSGRPSSTDTQYF	TGTGCCAGCAGTCCGGGAACTAGCGGGAGACCCTCTAGCACAGATACGCAGTATTTT
14	TRBV4-3	TRBJ2-7	NA	TRBD1	CASRVQTGAGEQYF	TGCGCCAGCAGGGTACAAACAGGGGCGGGTGAGCAGTACTTC
18	TRBV20-1	TRBJ2-3	NA	TRBD2	CSASRAGGGAGSTDTQYF	TGCAGTGCTAGTAGGGCGGGAGGAGGGGCGGGTAGCACAGATACGCAGTATTTT
14	TRBV25-1	TRBJ1-4	few	NA	CASRAAGTNEKLFF	TGTGCCAGCAGGGCGGCGGGGACTAATGAAAAACTGTTTTTT
16	TRBV11-3	TRBJ2-3	NA	NA	CASSLDATGRGDTQYF	TGTGCCAGCAGCTTAGATGCGACAGGGCGGGGAGATACGCAGTATTTT
14	TRBV30	TRBJ1-6	NA	TRBD1	CAWDRDRGISPLHF	TGTGCCTGGGATCGGGACAGGGGTATTTCACCCCTCCACTTT
18	TRBV28	TRBJ2-2	NA	NA	CASNDLSVRGRHTGELFF	TGTGCCAGCAACGATTTATCGGTCAGGGGACGGCACACCGGGGAGCTGTTTTTT
15	TRBV11-2	TRBJ2-7	NA	TRBD1	CASSLVRGQGAAQYF	TGTGCCAGCAGCCTAGTCCGGGGACAGGGGGCAGCGCAGTACTTC
15	TRBV10-3	TRBJ1-3	NA	TRBD1	CAISRGSYSGNTIYF	TGTGCCATCAGCAGGGGGTCCTACTCTGGAAACACCATATATTTT
15	TRBV7-9	TRBJ1-2	NA	TRBD1	CASSSSGTQGGGYTF	TGTGCCAGCAGCTCCAGCGGAACACAGGGGGGAGGCTACACCTTC
14	TRBV14	TRBJ2-3	few	NA	CASSPLSSTDTQYF	TGTGCCAGCAGCCCTCTAAGCTCCACAGATACGCAGTATTTT